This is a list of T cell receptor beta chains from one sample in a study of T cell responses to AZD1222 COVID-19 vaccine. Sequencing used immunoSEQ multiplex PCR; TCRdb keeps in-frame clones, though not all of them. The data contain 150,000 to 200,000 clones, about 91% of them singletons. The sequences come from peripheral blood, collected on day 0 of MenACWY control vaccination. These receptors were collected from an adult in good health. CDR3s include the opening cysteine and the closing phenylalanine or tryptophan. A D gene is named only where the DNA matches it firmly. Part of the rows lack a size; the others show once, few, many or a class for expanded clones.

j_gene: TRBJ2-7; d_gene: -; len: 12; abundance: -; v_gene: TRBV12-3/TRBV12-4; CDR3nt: TGTGCCAGCAGTTCCGGGATCGGCGAGCAGTACTTC; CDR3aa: CASSSGIGEQYF
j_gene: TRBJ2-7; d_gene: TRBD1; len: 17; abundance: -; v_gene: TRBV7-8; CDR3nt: TGTGCCAGCAGCTTAGATGGGTTGAGACAGGGGGCGCGGGAGCAGTACTTC; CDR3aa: CASSLDGLRQGAREQYF
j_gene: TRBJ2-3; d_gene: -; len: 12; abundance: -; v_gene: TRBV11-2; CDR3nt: TGTGCCAGCAGCCCCACTAGTGGTACGCAGTATTTT; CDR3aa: CASSPTSGTQYF
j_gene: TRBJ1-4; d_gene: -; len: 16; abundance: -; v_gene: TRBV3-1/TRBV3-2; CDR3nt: TGTGCCAGCAGCCAAGAAATCGGAGCAACTAATGAAAAACTGTTTTTT; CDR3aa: CASSQEIGATNEKLFF
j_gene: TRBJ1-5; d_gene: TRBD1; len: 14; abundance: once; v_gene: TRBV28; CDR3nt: TGTGCCAGCAGTCCCACAGGGGGCAGGGAGCCCCAGCATTTT; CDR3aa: CASSPTGGREPQHF
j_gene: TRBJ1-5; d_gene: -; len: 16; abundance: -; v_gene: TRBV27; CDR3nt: TGTGCCAGCAGTTTAGGCGGTAGATCGCGCAATCAGCCCCAGCATTTT; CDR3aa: CASSLGGRSRNQPQHF
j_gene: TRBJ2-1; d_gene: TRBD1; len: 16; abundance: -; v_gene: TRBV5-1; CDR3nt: TGCGCCAGCAGCTTGGGGTCAGGGGGCTATCACAATGAGCAGTTCTTC; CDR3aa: CASSLGSGGYHNEQFF
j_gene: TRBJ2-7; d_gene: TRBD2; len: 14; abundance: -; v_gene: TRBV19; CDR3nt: TGTGCCAGTAGCCGACTAGCGGGGGTTTACGAGCAGTACTTC; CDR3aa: CASSRLAGVYEQYF
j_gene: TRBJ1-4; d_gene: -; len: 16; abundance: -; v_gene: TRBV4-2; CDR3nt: TGTGCCAGCAGCCAGGGCCCAGAACCAACTAATGAAAAACTGTTTTTT; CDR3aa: CASSQGPEPTNEKLFF
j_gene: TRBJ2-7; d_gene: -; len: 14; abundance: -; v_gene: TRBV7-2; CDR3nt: TGTGCCAGCAGCTTAGCCGGGATCCGCTACGAGCAGTACTTC; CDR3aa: CASSLAGIRYEQYF
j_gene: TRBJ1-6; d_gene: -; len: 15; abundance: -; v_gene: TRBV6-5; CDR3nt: TGTGCCAGCAACTCCCGGGGACAAAGTAATTCACCCCTCCACTTT; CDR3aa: CASNSRGQSNSPLHF